What follows are 21 T cell receptor beta chains derived from one specimen sequenced in a study of long-term antiretroviral therapy in people with HIV (dated by TCRdb to between 2021 and 2024). Sequencing of the TRB variable region was done with the immunoSEQ hsTCRB v3.0 assay at survey level resolution. TCRdb obtained this table from immuneACCESS and retained in-frame rearrangements with V and J assigned. These tables miss some clones; where compared with another copy, unresolved V genes account for less than half of the shortfall, and the remainder is unexplained. The sample yields thousands of clones; 84% were counted once. The ten largest clones take up 8% to 9.5% of the sample. The sample in question was unsorted PBMCs, obtained 0.3 years before starting antiretroviral therapy. These receptors all come from a man aged 25 to 40 with HIV.

This rearrangement joins TRBV6-6 to TRBJ2-7; TRBD1 matches 9 bases. V was clipped by 6 bases and J by 11 bases; unmatched bases: 17. Germline assignment: CDR1 MNHNY and CDR2 SVGAGI (reference sequence). This CDR3 comprises 15 residues. CDR3 residues: CASRDTGQGSTSKYF. As DNA, the CDR3 is TGTGCCAGCAGAGACACGGGACAGGGATCTACGAGCAAGTACTTC.

The chain links TRBV4-1 to TRBJ2-5; D remains ambiguous. Germline values: CDR1 MGHRA, CDR2 YSYEKL. The CDR3 contains 13 residues. The V end was cut by 7 bases, the J end by 0 bases, with 9 bases between. This chain's CDR3 is CASTSTYQETQYF. CDR3 nucleotides: TGCGCCAGCACCTCGACGTACCAAGAGACCCAGTACTTC.

This chain joins TRBV7-9 and TRBJ2-2; no firm D call. In germline, CDR1 is SEHNR, CDR2 FQNEAQ (reference sequence). V was pared by 5 bases and J by 1 base, with 8 bases between. There are 14 residues in the CDR3. CDR3 sequence reads: CASSLILNTGELFF. The CDR3 nucleotides read TGTGCCAGCAGCCTTATATTGAACACCGGGGAGCTGTTTTTT.

The V call is TRBV27, the J call TRBJ2-1; D gene uncertain. Germline CDR1 and CDR2: MNHEY and SMNVEV (reference sequence). Trimming took 2 bases from V and 10 from J, leaving 9 bases between them. The CDR3 has 12 residues. CDR3 protein: CASSLSPQEQFF. The CDR3 DNA reads TGTGCCAGCAGTTTAAGCCCACAGGAGCAGTTCTTC.

J is TRBJ2-5 and V is TRBV6-5; D may correspond to TRBD1 or TRBD2 (5 bases each). CDR3 length: 14 amino acids. V lost 0 bases and J 7 bases, leaving 12 bases between the germline ends. The V gene's germline CDR1 is MNHEY and CDR2 SVGAGI. This CDR3 is CASSYSGRAGTQYF. CDR3 in DNA: TGTGCCAGCAGTTACTCCGGCAGGGCGGGGACCCAGTACTTC.

V is TRBV5-1 and J is TRBJ1-4, with D perhaps TRBD1 (5 bases). Germline V CDR1 and CDR2: SGHRS, YFSETQ. V lost 5 bases to trimming and J lost 8 bases, with 19 bases between them. This CDR3 spans 15 amino acids. CDR3 residues: CASRSTPGREEKLFF. The CDR3 DNA reads TGCGCCAGCAGATCGACCCCGGGACGGGAGGAAAAACTGTTTTTT.

This chain joins TRBV9 and TRBJ2-3; 14 positions agree with TRBD2. V was clipped by 0 bases and J by 3 bases; unmatched bases: 3. Germline lookup yields CDR1 SGDLS and CDR2 YYNGEE. The CDR3 has 17 residues. This CDR3 is CASSVGLAGGRTDTQYF. The CDR3 nucleotides read TGTGCCAGCAGCGTAGGACTAGCGGGGGGGCGGACAGATACGCAGTATTTT.

This rearrangement joins TRBV15 to TRBJ1-1; D is unclear. The CDR3 consists of 15 residues. Deletions cut 0 bases from V and 0 bases from J, with 8 bases between. CDR1 LNHNV and CDR2 YYDKDF come from the germline V gene (reference sequence). The CDR3 is CATSRDLSVNTEAFF. In DNA, the CDR3 is TGTGCCACCAGCAGAGATCTGTCGGTGAACACTGAAGCTTTCTTT.

This clone is a singleton in its sample. The chain links TRBV5-1 to TRBJ2-7; maybe TRBD2 (6 bases). Germline CDR1 SGHRS, CDR2 YFSETQ. Trimming cost V 0 bases and J 1 base, with 14 bases left between them. The CDR3 is 16 amino acids. In nucleotides, the CDR3 is TGCGCCAGCAGCTTGGGAGGCGGGACGGAGTCCTACGAGCAGTACTTC. It encodes CASSLGGGTESYEQYF.

This clone was recorded a few times. This rearrangement joins TRBV28 to TRBJ2-7; D is uncertain. Germline-derived CDR1 and CDR2 are MDHEN and SYDVKM. Trimming took 5 bases from V and 4 from J, leaving 9 bases between them. CDR3 length equals 12 residues. As DNA, the CDR3 is TGTGCCAGCAGTCTAGGATATTACGAGCAGTACTTC. Its protein is CASSLGYYEQYF. Based on the CDR3 plus reference TRBV28 and TRBJ2-7, the full variable domain is DVKVTQSSRYLVKRTGEKVFLECVQDMDHENMFWYRQDPGLGLRLIYFSYDVKMKEKGDIPEGYSVSREKKERFSLILESASTNQTSMYLCASSLGYYEQYFGPGTRLTVT.

The chain couples TRBV6-1 to TRBJ2-7; 7 bases are shared with TRBD1. CDR3 length: 15 amino acids. CDR1 is MNHNS and CDR2 is SASEGT in the germline V gene. The J segment lost 0 bases and the V segment lost 6 bases, leaving 8 bases of the junction unmatched. CDR3 region: CASRRGTVSSYEQYF. DNA for the CDR3: TGTGCCAGCAGACGAGGGACAGTAAGCTCCTACGAGCAGTACTTC.

V gene TRBV28 combines with J gene TRBJ2-1; the D is unclear. CDR3 length: 14 amino acids. In germline, CDR1 is MDHEN, CDR2 SYDVKM. V lost 1 base to trimming and J lost 10 bases, with 14 bases between them. DNA for the CDR3: TGTGCCAGCAGTTTATCTGGCGGCCCAGGAGAGCAGTTCTTC. This encodes CASSLSGGPGEQFF.

The sample holds a few counts of this clone. V is TRBV7-8 and J is TRBJ2-2; 12 bases fit TRBD1. CDR1 SGHVS and CDR2 FQNEAQ come from the germline V gene. The CDR3 spans 16 residues. V was clipped by 5 bases and J by 7 bases; unmatched bases: 8. The CDR3 nucleotides are TGTGCCAGCAGCCCAGACGGGACAGGGGGCCTCGGGGAGCTGTTTTTT. Translating gives CASSPDGTGGLGELFF.

In its sample, this clone was seen once. The V call is TRBV30, the J call TRBJ2-5; 9 bases agree with TRBD1. The V gene end was trimmed by 1 base and the J gene end by 5 bases; junction bases not matched to a gene: 8. The CDR3 consists of 15 residues. Germline CDR1 reads GTSNPN; CDR2 reads SVGIG (reference sequence). CDR3: CAWSGLQGAQETQYF. In nucleotides, the CDR3 is TGTGCCTGGAGTGGTTTACAGGGGGCCCAGGAGACCCAGTACTTC.

The chain carries TRBV4-3 and TRBJ2-7, with 11 nucleotides matching TRBD1. The ends lost 3 bases at V and 3 bases at J; junction bases unmatched: 4. The CDR3 is made up of 15 amino acids. CDR1 is LGHNA and CDR2 is YSLEER in the germline V gene. CDR3 loop: CASSHGTGGIYEQYF. The DNA of the CDR3 is TGCGCCAGCAGCCATGGGACAGGGGGTATCTACGAGCAGTACTTC.

The V and J genes are TRBV10-1 and TRBJ2-1, with unresolved D. V shed 2 bases and J shed 8 bases, with 16 bases lying between them. In germline, CDR1 is WNHNN, CDR2 SYGVQD (reference sequence). The CDR3 covers 15 residues. The CDR3 sequence: CASSETGPPFDEQFF. The CDR3 region has the DNA TGCGCCAGCAGTGAGACCGGCCCGCCTTTCGATGAGCAGTTCTTC.

The chain employs TRBV11-2 and TRBJ1-2; the D is unclear. The ends were cut back, 3 bases at V and 4 bases at J, with 15 bases in the middle. Germline V gives CDR1 SGHAT, CDR2 FQNNGV. The CDR3 loop spans 15 amino acids. In nucleotides, the CDR3 is TGTGCCAGCAGCTTTGAGCCTACAGAGACCTATGGCTACACCTTC. It encodes CASSFEPTETYGYTF.

V gene TRBV4-3 combines with J gene TRBJ2-7; D is undetermined. Germline CDR1 reads LGHNA; CDR2 reads YSLEER. V dropped 3 bases and J dropped 5 bases, with 8 bases sitting between them. The CDR3 is 12 amino acids. The CDR3 sequence is CASSHPGDEQYF. CDR3 sequence (DNA): TGCGCCAGCAGCCACCCTGGGGACGAGCAGTACTTC.

The rearrangement joins TRBV2 to TRBJ2-2, with D uncertain. Trimming took off 6 bases at V and 0 bases at J, with 8 bases between the two ends. CDR1 SNHLY and CDR2 FYNNEI come from the germline V gene. The CDR3 covers 14 residues. CDR3 DNA sequence: TGTGCCAGCAGCCCACAGTCGAACACCGGGGAGCTGTTTTTT. Translated, it gives CASSPQSNTGELFF. Supplemented by reference TRBV2 and TRBJ2-2, the full variable domain reads EPEVTQTPSHQVTQMGQEVILRCVPISNHLYFYWYRQILGQKVEFLVSFYNNEISEKSEIFDDQFSVERPDGSNFTLKIRSTKLEDSAMYFCASSPQSNTGELFFGEGSRLTVL.

The chain recombines TRBV29-1 with TRBJ2-6; D might be TRBD2 (5 bases). The germline V gene has CDR1 SQVTM and CDR2 ANQGSEA. This CDR3 region has 13 residues. V gave up 7 bases and J gave up 4 bases, with 11 bases separating them. CDR3 loop: CSAYPGGANVLTF. CDR3 sequence (DNA): TGCAGCGCATATCCGGGGGGGGCCAACGTCCTGACTTTC.

This chain uses TRBV30 with TRBJ1-6; 7 bases line up with TRBD1. With 1 base clipped from V and 4 bases from J, the junction kept 1 base outside the gene matches. The CDR3 totals 14 residues. The germline gives CDR1 GTSNPN, CDR2 SVGIG (reference sequence). The chain's CDR3 is CAWSGTGYNSPLHF. CDR3 coding DNA: TGTGCCTGGAGTGGGACAGGTTATAATTCACCCCTCCACTTT.